A selection of T cell receptor beta chains follows, all from one sample in a study of blood T cell repertoires in COVID-19. Clones were sequenced by immunoSEQ multiplex PCR, and TCRdb holds only the in-frame ones, with some missing. The sample comprises some 130,000 clones, roughly 89% of which are singletons, and around 4.2% rests with the top ten. The specimen sequenced was peripheral blood. These TCRs come from a man aged 60-69 years with COVID-19, enrolled during active disease. CDR3s include the opening cysteine and the closing phenylalanine or tryptophan. A D gene is named only where the DNA matches it firmly. The size of a clone is reported for some rows only, either as once, few or many, or as a class for expanded clones.

size,J,D,V,DNA,CDR3
.,TRBJ2-7,TRBD2,TRBV9,TGTGCCAGCAGCCCAGTAGGGCGTCTAGCGGGGGCCAACGACGAGCAGTACTTC,CASSPVGRLAGANDEQYF
.,TRBJ1-1,TRBD1,TRBV28,TGTGCCAGCAGTACAGGGGGGATGAACACTGAAGCTTTCTTT,CASSTGGMNTEAFF
.,TRBJ2-3,.,TRBV7-9,TGTGCCAGCAGCTTTGGAGGTCTAGATACGCAGTATTTT,CASSFGGLDTQYF
.,TRBJ1-3,.,TRBV7-2,TGTGCCAGCAGCCGCGGACAGCCTGGAAACACCATATATTTT,CASSRGQPGNTIYF
.,TRBJ2-1,TRBD2,TRBV7-9,TGTGCCAGCAGCACTTCTAGCGGGGGGGACAATGAGCAGTTCTTC,CASSTSSGGDNEQFF
.,TRBJ1-1,.,TRBV27,TGTGCCAGCAGCCCAGGGCGAAGCACTGAAGCTTTCTTT,CASSPGRSTEAFF
.,TRBJ1-4,TRBD1,TRBV5-6,TGTGCCAGCAGCACTAGACAGGGGGCGCGAGAAAAACTGTTTTTT,CASSTRQGAREKLFF
.,TRBJ1-2,.,TRBV5-4,TGTGCCAGCTATCCAGAGCCCAGGGCTAACTATGGCTACACCTTC,CASYPEPRANYGYTF
.,TRBJ1-6,.,TRBV4-3,TGCGCCAGCAGACGTAGTGATAATTCACCCCTCCACTTT,CASRRSDNSPLHF
once,TRBJ2-5,.,TRBV3-1/TRBV3-2,TGTGCCAGCAGCCCCGCATCGGGGTTTGGAGAGACCCAGTACTTC,CASSPASGFGETQYF
.,TRBJ1-5,.,TRBV15,TGTGCCACCAGCAGGGACAAGAGTCAGCCCCAGCATTTT,CATSRDKSQPQHF
.,TRBJ1-2,TRBD1,TRBV6-5,TGTGCCAGCACCCTACAGGGGAGCTATGGCTACACCTTC,CASTLQGSYGYTF
.,TRBJ1-1,.,TRBV5-8,TGTGCCAGTCTACTTGCCCCGGACACTGAAGCTTTCTTT,CASLLAPDTEAFF
.,TRBJ1-2,.,TRBV3-1/TRBV3-2,TGTGCCAGCAGCCCAAACTCAGACATTGAAGGCTACACCTTC,CASSPNSDIEGYTF
.,TRBJ1-2,TRBD1,TRBV7-9,TGTGCCAGCAGCAAAGGACAGGGCGACTATGGCTACACCTTC,CASSKGQGDYGYTF
.,TRBJ1-2,TRBD1,TRBV6-2/TRBV6-3,TGTGCCAGCAGTTACTCAATCGGGCTCAGGGGGCCAGGTGGCTACACCTTC,CASSYSIGLRGPGGYTF
once,TRBJ2-3,TRBD2,TRBV5-1,TGCGCCAGCAGCATCGTACTAGCGGGGGGGACAGATACGCAGTATTTT,CASSIVLAGGTDTQYF
.,TRBJ1-1,TRBD1,TRBV6-5,TGTGCCAGCAGTTACGGGGACAGGGGGAGCACTGAAGCTTTCTTT,CASSYGDRGSTEAFF
once,TRBJ1-1,.,TRBV10-3,TGTGCCATCAGTGATCGGGTTGCGAACACTGAAGCTTTCTTT,CAISDRVANTEAFF
.,TRBJ1-2,.,TRBV10-3,TGTGCCATCAGTGACGGGGTTAGGGGAGGCGACTATGGCTACACCTTC,CAISDGVRGGDYGYTF
.,TRBJ1-2,.,TRBV5-1,TGCGCCAGCAGCTTGGATCCCACTCTCAACTATGGCTACACCTTC,CASSLDPTLNYGYTF
.,TRBJ2-7,TRBD1,TRBV3-1/TRBV3-2,TGTGCCAGCAGTTACGGGACAGGGAACTACGAGCAGTACTTC,CASSYGTGNYEQYF
.,TRBJ1-1,.,TRBV7-9,TGTGCCAGCAGCTTAAGCGGGATGAACACTGAAGCTTTCTTT,CASSLSGMNTEAFF
.,TRBJ2-7,.,TRBV10-3,TGTGCCATCAGCCGAGAGTCCTACGAGCAGTACTTC,CAISRESYEQYF
.,TRBJ1-1,TRBD1,TRBV24-1,TGTGCCACCAGGAGGACAGGGGGCGGCACTGAAGCTTTCTTT,CATRRTGGGTEAFF
.,TRBJ1-1,.,TRBV6-2/TRBV6-3,TGTGCCAGCAGCCCCCATTTCGGGGACACTGAAGCTTTCTTT,CASSPHFGDTEAFF
.,TRBJ2-2,.,TRBV19,TGTGCCAGTAGTATAGATAAGGCAGGGTTCAACACCGGGGAGCTGTTTTTT,CASSIDKAGFNTGELFF
.,TRBJ1-4,.,TRBV6-6,TGTGCCAGCACCGACGGCATCCCGGGGGGAAAACTGTTTTTT,CASTDGIPGGKLFF
.,TRBJ1-1,.,TRBV5-5,TGTGCCAGCAGCTTGAGCCCGAACACTGAAGCTTTCTTT,CASSLSPNTEAFF
.,TRBJ1-5,.,TRBV28,TGTGCCAGTCAGGCCCAGGAAGAGCCCCAGCATTTT,CASQAQEEPQHF
.,TRBJ1-2,TRBD1,TRBV19,TGTGCCAGTATGCGGGACAGCATTGTGGGTGGCTACACCTTC,CASMRDSIVGGYTF
.,TRBJ2-7,.,TRBV3-1/TRBV3-2,TGTGCCAGCAGCCAACAGGGTATCTACGAGCAGTACTTC,CASSQQGIYEQYF
.,TRBJ1-1,TRBD1,TRBV29-1,TGCAGCGTAGCCGACAGGGGTAACACTGAAGCTTTCTTT,CSVADRGNTEAFF
.,TRBJ2-6,.,TRBV7-9,TGTGCCAGCAGCTTGGACAGTATCGCCTCTGGGGCCAACGTCCTGACTTTC,CASSLDSIASGANVLTF
.,TRBJ2-5,.,TRBV6-5,TGTGCCAGCAGTATTCTAGAGACCCAGTACTTC,CASSILETQYF
.,TRBJ1-1,TRBD1,TRBV7-2,TGTGCCAGCAGACGCTCCGGGACAGGGGGCCCTGAAGCTTTCTTT,CASRRSGTGGPEAFF
few,TRBJ1-5,.,TRBV9,TGTGCCAGCAGCGTAGACAGGGGCAATCAGCCCCAGCATTTT,CASSVDRGNQPQHF
once,TRBJ1-1,.,TRBV3-1/TRBV3-2,TGTGCCAGCAGGCATGGGGGGGGCACTGAAGCTTTCTTT,CASRHGGGTEAFF
once,TRBJ2-2,TRBD2,TRBV4-1,TGCGCCAGCAGCCAACTTAGCGGGGACGGCGGGGAGCTGTTTTTT,CASSQLSGDGGELFF
few,TRBJ1-1,TRBD1,TRBV6-5,TGTGCCAGCAGGAGAACCGGGACAGGGAACACTGAAGCTTTCTTT,CASRRTGTGNTEAFF
.,TRBJ2-5,.,TRBV18,TGTGCCAGCTCCCATCCCCGGTACCAAGAGACCCAGTACTTC,CASSHPRYQETQYF
.,TRBJ2-3,.,TRBV12-3/TRBV12-4,TGTGCCAGCAGTTTAGGCGGCACCCATACGCAGTATTTT,CASSLGGTHTQYF
.,TRBJ1-3,.,TRBV7-8,TGTGCCAGCAGCACCCTGACAGGATCGGGAGGAAACACCATATATTTT,CASSTLTGSGGNTIYF
.,TRBJ1-1,.,TRBV3-1/TRBV3-2,TGTGCCAGCAGCCGAGGTCCCACGGGGACTGAAGCTTTCTTT,CASSRGPTGTEAFF
.,TRBJ1-1,.,TRBV12-3/TRBV12-4,TGTGCCAGCAGTTTGTGGAGATTCGAAGCTTTCTTT,CASSLWRFEAFF
.,TRBJ2-7,TRBD1,TRBV5-1,TGCGCCAGCAGCCAAAGGACAGGGGGGGGGTACGAGCAGTACTTC,CASSQRTGGGYEQYF
once,TRBJ2-7,.,TRBV27,TGTGCCAGCAGTCTCCTGACAGGCCGCGAGCAGTACTTC,CASSLLTGREQYF
.,TRBJ1-1,TRBD1,TRBV18,TGTGCCAGCTCACCAGGGAAGGAGGGGGCTAGGACTGAAGCTTTCTTT,CASSPGKEGARTEAFF
.,TRBJ2-7,TRBD1,TRBV6-5,TGTGCCAGCAGTAGGACAGGCGGCCCCTCCTACGAGCAGTACTTC,CASSRTGGPSYEQYF
.,TRBJ2-5,TRBD2,TRBV12-3/TRBV12-4,TGTGCTACTGGCGGGGGTAACCAAGAGACCCAGTACTTC,CATGGGNQETQYF
.,TRBJ1-5,TRBD1,TRBV7-2,TGTGCCAGCAGCTTAGTTTACAGGGGGAGCAATCAGCCCCAGCATTTT,CASSLVYRGSNQPQHF